The rows below give T cell receptor beta chains drawn from one sample of a study of blood T cell repertoires in COVID-19. TCRdb's copy holds only in-frame clones and misses some; the assay was immunoSEQ multiplex PCR. Altogether roughly 80,000 clones are present, around nine tenths being singletons, with the ten largest covering 4.5% to 6%. Material for sequencing was peripheral blood. The receptor source for this set is a woman over 75 with active or convalescent COVID-19. CDR3s include the opening cysteine and the closing phenylalanine or tryptophan. D genes are given only for firm matches. A row's size may be missing; if present it is once, few, many or a size class.

j_call clone_size d_call cdr3_length v_call cdr3_nt cdr3_aa
TRBJ1-1 NA NA 13 TRBV2 TGTGCCAGCAGCCGAAGACAGGAGCTGAGAGCTTTCTTT CASSRRQELRAFF
TRBJ1-1 NA TRBD1 14 TRBV28 TGTGCCAGCAGGGGGGGACAGGCAACACCTCACGGTTTCTTT CASRGGQATPHGFF
TRBJ1-1 NA TRBD1 15 TRBV10-3 TGTGCCATCAGTAAAGACAGGGGTGGGAACACTGAAGCTTTCTTT CAISKDRGGNTEAFF
TRBJ1-6 NA NA 16 TRBV3-1/TRBV3-2 TGTGCCAGCAGCCAAGAAGGGGCAGACCGGGATTCACCCCTCCACTTT CASSQEGADRDSPLHF
TRBJ1-2 NA NA 13 TRBV5-4 TGTGCCAGCAGCCCCGGCGGGGGAGGTGGCTACACCTTC CASSPGGGGGYTF
TRBJ2-1 NA NA 12 TRBV10-3 TGTGCCATCAGTGAGTCCCTCAATGAGCAGTTCTTC CAISESLNEQFF
TRBJ2-6 once TRBD1 17 TRBV4-3 TGCGCCAGCAGCCAAATCTACAGGGGAACCGGGGCCAACGTCCTGACTTTC CASSQIYRGTGANVLTF
TRBJ2-2 once NA 16 TRBV7-2 TGTGCCAGCAGCTTAGAAATGGGCAGGAACACCGGGGAGCTGTTTTTT CASSLEMGRNTGELFF
TRBJ2-2 NA TRBD2 17 TRBV4-3 TGCGCCAGCAGCCAAGGACTAGCGGGGGGTAAAACCGGGGAGCTGTTTTTT CASSQGLAGGKTGELFF
TRBJ2-1 few TRBD2 15 TRBV29-1 TGCAGCGTCGCCTCGGGGACTAGCGGGGGTAATGAGCAGTTCTTC CSVASGTSGGNEQFF
TRBJ2-6 NA TRBD1 18 TRBV6-2/TRBV6-3 TGTGCCAGCAGTACCCCGACAGGGGGCTCCTCTGGGGCCAACGTCCTGACTTTC CASSTPTGGSSGANVLTF
TRBJ1-5 once NA 15 TRBV9 TGTGCCAGCTCCCTTAAGCCGGGGAGCAATCAGCCCCAGCATTTT CASSLKPGSNQPQHF
TRBJ2-5 NA NA 14 TRBV5-8 TGTGCCAGCAGCCAAAGGGGGATCCAAGAGACCCAGTACTTC CASSQRGIQETQYF
TRBJ2-5 NA NA 14 TRBV28 TGTGCCAGCAGTTTTCCCGGACAGTCAGAGACCCAGTACTTC CASSFPGQSETQYF
TRBJ1-1 NA NA 13 TRBV27 TGTGCCAGCAGTTGGACTGGGATGGCTGAAGCTTTCTTT CASSWTGMAEAFF
TRBJ1-6 few TRBD1 15 TRBV5-4 TGTGCCAGCCAACGGCGGACAGGGAGCAATTCACCCCTCCACTTT CASQRRTGSNSPLHF
TRBJ2-7 NA NA 14 TRBV18 TGTGCCAGCTCACCACGGGAAACAGGTGTCGAGCAGTACTTC CASSPRETGVEQYF
TRBJ2-7 NA NA 14 TRBV7-2 TGTGCCAGCAGCTTCTCCAGTATCTCCTACGAGCAGTACTTC CASSFSSISYEQYF
TRBJ2-7 NA NA 12 TRBV3-1/TRBV3-2 TGTGCCAGCAGCCGATACCCCGGCGAGCAGTACTTC CASSRYPGEQYF
TRBJ2-7 NA NA 13 TRBV5-4 TGTGCCAGCAGCCAGGCGGGATCCTACGAGCAGTACTTC CASSQAGSYEQYF
TRBJ2-1 NA TRBD2 17 TRBV25-1 TGTGCCAGCAGTGACCCAGGGACTAGCGGGCGCTACAATGAGCAGTTCTTC CASSDPGTSGRYNEQFF
TRBJ2-3 NA NA 17 TRBV9 TGTGCCAGCAGCGTAGGCGGTTTTGGAAGCCCCACAGATACGCAGTATTTT CASSVGGFGSPTDTQYF
TRBJ2-3 once TRBD2 18 TRBV18 TGTGCCAGCTCATCACCAAGGAGACTAGCGGGGGTCGCAGATACGCAGTATTTT CASSSPRRLAGVADTQYF
TRBJ2-1 NA TRBD1 14 TRBV6-6 TGTGCCAGCAGTTACTCAACAGGGGGCAATGAGCAGTTCTTC CASSYSTGGNEQFF
TRBJ2-5 NA TRBD2 17 TRBV3-1/TRBV3-2 TGTGCCAGCAGCCAAGGCCAGCGGGGGACTCTAGGGGAGACCCAGTACTTC CASSQGQRGTLGETQYF
TRBJ1-2 NA NA 13 TRBV30 TGTGCCTGGAGTGTAAGAGGGCACTATGGCTACACCTTC CAWSVRGHYGYTF
TRBJ1-3 NA TRBD1 17 TRBV7-9 TGTGCCAGCAGCCCAGGACAGGGGGCGAGCTCTGGAAACACCATATATTTT CASSPGQGASSGNTIYF
TRBJ1-1 NA NA 15 TRBV6-5 TGTGCCAGCAGTTACGATCGCTTACCGACTAGGCGAGCTTTCTTT CASSYDRLPTRRAFF
TRBJ2-7 NA TRBD1 13 TRBV18 TGTGCCAGCTCACCGCACAGGGGCCACGAGCAGTACTTC CASSPHRGHEQYF
TRBJ1-6 NA TRBD1 14 TRBV20-1 TGCAGTGCTAGTGGACAGGGGGTTAATTCACCCCTCCACTTT CSASGQGVNSPLHF
TRBJ2-1 NA NA 15 TRBV18 TGTGCCAGCTCACACTCACAGGTCCGACACGATGAGCAGTTCTTC CASSHSQVRHDEQFF
TRBJ2-3 NA TRBD2 16 TRBV5-1 TGCGCCAGCAGCTCAGGACTAGATCTGAGCACAGATACGCAGTATTTT CASSSGLDLSTDTQYF
TRBJ2-7 NA NA 13 TRBV19 TGTGCCAGTACCTTACGGAGGGGCCACGAGCAGTACTTC CASTLRRGHEQYF
TRBJ2-1 NA TRBD2 15 TRBV10-1 TGCGCCAGCAGTGAAGGAACTAGCGGGAGAGATGAGCAGTTCTTC CASSEGTSGRDEQFF
TRBJ1-2 NA NA 13 TRBV6-6 TGTGCCAGCAGTTACTCCCGGGGGGCCGGCTACACCTTC CASSYSRGAGYTF
TRBJ1-5 NA NA 13 TRBV30 TGTGCCTGGAGTGAGGGGAGGGGGCAGCCCCAGCATTTT CAWSEGRGQPQHF
TRBJ1-4 NA NA 14 TRBV7-9 TGTGCCAGCGGGCTGGGGGCGACTAATGAAAAACTGTTTTTT CASGLGATNEKLFF
TRBJ1-2 NA TRBD1 13 TRBV27 TGTGCCAGCAGTAAAGACAGGGGGCATGGCTACACCTTC CASSKDRGHGYTF
TRBJ2-7 NA NA 14 TRBV5-1 TGCGCCAGCAGCTTCCGGGACTTTTCCTACGAGCAGTACTTC CASSFRDFSYEQYF
TRBJ2-7 NA TRBD2 15 TRBV9 TGTGCCAGCAGCGGGGATGACGGGGGGAACTACGAGCAGTACTTC CASSGDDGGNYEQYF
TRBJ1-3 NA NA 12 TRBV30 TGTGCCTGGAGGGTAGAAGGAAACACCATATATTTT CAWRVEGNTIYF